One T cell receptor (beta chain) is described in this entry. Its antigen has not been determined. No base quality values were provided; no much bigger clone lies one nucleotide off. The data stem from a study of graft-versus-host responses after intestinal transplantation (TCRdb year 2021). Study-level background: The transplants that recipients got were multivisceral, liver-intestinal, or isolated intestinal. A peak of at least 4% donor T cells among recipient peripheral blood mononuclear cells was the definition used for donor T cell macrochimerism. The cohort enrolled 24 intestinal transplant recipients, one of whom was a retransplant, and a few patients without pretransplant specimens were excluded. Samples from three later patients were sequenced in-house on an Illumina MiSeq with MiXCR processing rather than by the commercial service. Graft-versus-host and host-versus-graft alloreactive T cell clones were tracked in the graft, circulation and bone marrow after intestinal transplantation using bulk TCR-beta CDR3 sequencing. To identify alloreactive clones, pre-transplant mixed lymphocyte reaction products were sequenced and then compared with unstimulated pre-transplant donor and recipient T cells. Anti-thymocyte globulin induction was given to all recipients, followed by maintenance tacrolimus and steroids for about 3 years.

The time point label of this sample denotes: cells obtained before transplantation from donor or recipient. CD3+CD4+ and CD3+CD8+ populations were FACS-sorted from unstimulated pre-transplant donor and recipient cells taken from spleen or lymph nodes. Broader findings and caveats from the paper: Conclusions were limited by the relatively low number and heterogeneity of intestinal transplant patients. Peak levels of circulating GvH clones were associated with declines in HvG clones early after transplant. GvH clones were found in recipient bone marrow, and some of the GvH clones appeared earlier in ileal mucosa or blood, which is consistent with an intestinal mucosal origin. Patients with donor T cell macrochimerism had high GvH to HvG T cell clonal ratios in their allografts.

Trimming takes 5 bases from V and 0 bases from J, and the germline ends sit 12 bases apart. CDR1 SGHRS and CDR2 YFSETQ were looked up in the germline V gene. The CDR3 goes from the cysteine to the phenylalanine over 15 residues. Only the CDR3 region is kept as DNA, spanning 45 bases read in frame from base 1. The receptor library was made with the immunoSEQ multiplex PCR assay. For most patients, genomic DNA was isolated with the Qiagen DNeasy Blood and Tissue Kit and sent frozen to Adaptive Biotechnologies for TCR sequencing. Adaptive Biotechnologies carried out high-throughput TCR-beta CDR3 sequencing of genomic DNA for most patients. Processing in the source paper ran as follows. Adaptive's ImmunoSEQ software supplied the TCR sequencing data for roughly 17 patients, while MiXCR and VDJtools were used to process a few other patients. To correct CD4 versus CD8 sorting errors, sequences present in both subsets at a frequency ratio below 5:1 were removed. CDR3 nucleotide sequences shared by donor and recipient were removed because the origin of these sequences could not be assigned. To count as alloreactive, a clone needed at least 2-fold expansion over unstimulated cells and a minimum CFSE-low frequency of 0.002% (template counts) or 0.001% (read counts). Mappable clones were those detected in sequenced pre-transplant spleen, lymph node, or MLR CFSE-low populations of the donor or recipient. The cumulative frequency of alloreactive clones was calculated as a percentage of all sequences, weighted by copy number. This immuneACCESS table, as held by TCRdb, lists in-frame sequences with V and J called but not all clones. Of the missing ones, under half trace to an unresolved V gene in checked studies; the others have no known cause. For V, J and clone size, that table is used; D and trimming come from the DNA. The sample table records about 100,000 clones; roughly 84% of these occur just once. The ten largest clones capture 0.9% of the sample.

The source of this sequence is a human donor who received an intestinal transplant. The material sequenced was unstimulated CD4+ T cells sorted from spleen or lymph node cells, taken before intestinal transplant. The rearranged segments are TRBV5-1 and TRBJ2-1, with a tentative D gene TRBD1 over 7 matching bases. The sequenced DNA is TGCGCCAGCAGGGAGGGGGCTTACTCCTACAATGAGCAGTTCTTC. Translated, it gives CASREGAYSYNEQFF.